This T cell receptor (beta chain) emerged from a study of response to subunit inactivated influenza vaccine. General study points: New T cells are recruited in small numbers by each seasonal influenza vaccination, according to the authors' suggestion.

Comments on this clonotype: Its matching antigen is unknown.

With 6 bases removed from V and 13 bases from J, the gap between germline ends came to 14 bases. Per germline, CDR1 LNHDA and CDR2 SQIVND (reference sequence). The CDR3 is 11 residues long. TCRdb ran MiXCR on the RT-PCR reads and lists one entry per CDR3 protein. The sample has roughly 550,000 distinct CDR3 sequences, under 30% seen once; the top ten hold approximately 2.9%. The sample also formed part of further work on T cells expressing NK-cell markers. This second study says: Libraries used 5'RACE template switching adding universal primer site and UMIs. Where several donors were concerned, these clonotypes also led the CD3+CD56-NKG2C+ fraction.

Sequencing used CD4+ T cells sorted from PBMCs, obtained 11 to 12 days after vaccination. The chain joins TRBV19 to TRBJ2-3, with D tentatively TRBD1 (5 bases). This sequence was found in a man aged 45-60 years who received an inactivated influenza vaccine. Here the CDR3 DNA reads TGTGCCAGTAGCCTAAGGGGCGCTGAGTATTTT. It is translated as CASSLRGAEYF.